The 4 T cell receptor beta chains reported below all come from one sample, sequenced in a study of blood T cell repertoires in COVID-19. Produced via immunoSEQ multiplex PCR; TCRdb's table is partial and in-frame only. The sample contains under 450,000 clones, about nine tenths of which appear only once. Material for sequencing was PBMCs or T cells enriched from blood (not recorded which). These TCRs come from a woman aged 40 to 50 who had been exposed to COVID-19.

The chain carries TRBV6-5 and TRBJ2-1; 7 bases agree with TRBD2. Germline CDR1 and CDR2: MNHEY and SVGAGI. V was clipped by 7 bases and J by 7 bases; unmatched bases: 4. CDR3 length: 12 amino acids. CDR3 loop: CASIGTINEQFF. The CDR3 DNA sequence: TGTGCCAGCATTGGGACTATAAATGAGCAGTTCTTC.

The chain has TRBV14 and TRBJ1-6; 7 positions match TRBD1. This CDR3 region has 15 residues. J was trimmed by 9 bases and V by 3 bases; bases with no gene match: 8. Per germline, CDR1 SGHDN and CDR2 FVKESK. CDR3 sequence: CASSQSTGDGSPLHF. In DNA, the CDR3 is TGTGCCAGCAGCCAGTCTACAGGGGATGGTTCACCCCTCCACTTT.

J is TRBJ2-7 and V is TRBV7-2; TRBD2 aligns across 10 bases. Germline V gene data show CDR1 as SGHTA and CDR2 as FQGNSA. V shed 3 bases and J 4 bases; nucleotides not matched to a gene: 3. CDR3 length: 14 amino acids. This CDR3 reads CASSFKRGGYEQYF. CDR3 nucleotide sequence: TGTGCCAGCAGCTTTAAGCGGGGGGGATACGAGCAGTACTTC.

This clone has just one count. This rearrangement joins TRBV19 to TRBJ2-1; 7 nucleotides align to TRBD2. This CDR3 is 17 amino acids long. CDR1 LNHDA and CDR2 SQIVND come from the germline V gene (reference sequence). The J segment lost 8 bases and the V segment lost 3 bases, leaving 16 bases of the junction unmatched. This chain's CDR3 is CASSIGASGPVMDEQFF. The CDR3 DNA reads TGTGCCAGTAGTATCGGGGCTAGCGGTCCTGTAATGGATGAGCAGTTCTTC.